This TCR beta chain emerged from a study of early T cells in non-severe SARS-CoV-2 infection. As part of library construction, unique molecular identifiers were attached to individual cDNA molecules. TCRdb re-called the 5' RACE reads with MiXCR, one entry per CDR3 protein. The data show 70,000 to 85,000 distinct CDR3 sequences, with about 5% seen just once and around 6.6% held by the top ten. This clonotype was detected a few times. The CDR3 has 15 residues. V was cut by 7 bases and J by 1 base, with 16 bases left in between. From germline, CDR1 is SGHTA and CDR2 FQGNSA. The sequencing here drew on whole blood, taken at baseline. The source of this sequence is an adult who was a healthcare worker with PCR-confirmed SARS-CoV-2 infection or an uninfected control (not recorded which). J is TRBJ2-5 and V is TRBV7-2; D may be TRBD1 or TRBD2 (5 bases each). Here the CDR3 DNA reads TGTGCCAGCATCCCCCGCTATGGGACCCAAGAGACCCAGTACTTC. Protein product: CASIPRYGTQETQYF.